These T cell receptor beta chains were read from a single sample in a study of blood T cell repertoires in COVID-19. The assay was immunoSEQ multiplex PCR, and TCRdb's table has in-frame clones only and misses some. The sample lists about 160,000 clones; just under 80% were seen once. Sequencing was performed on peripheral blood. The receptors come from a woman of 80 years or more with acute or convalescent COVID-19. CDR3s include the opening cysteine and the closing phenylalanine or tryptophan. The D gene is left open where the match is weak. Clone size is not always given. Where it is, it says once, few, many or a class for expanded clones.

TRBJ2-7 TRBD2 TRBV20-1 - TGCAGTGCTAGTGGTGCTAGCGGGAGGAGCAACGAGCAGTACTTC CSASGASGRSNEQYF
TRBJ1-1 TRBD1 TRBV5-4 - TGTGCCAGCGGTAGGACAGGGGGCGACACTGAAGCTTTCTTT CASGRTGGDTEAFF
TRBJ1-2 - TRBV6-5 - TGTGCCAGCACCCAGGGGTTTACCTCCTATGGCTACACCTTC CASTQGFTSYGYTF
TRBJ1-6 - TRBV27 few TGTGCCAGCAGTTTTACCGGGGGTAATTCACCCCTCCACTTT CASSFTGGNSPLHF
TRBJ1-1 TRBD1 TRBV6-5 - TGTGCCAGCATTAGGACAGGGAGGTCGGTCACTGAAGCTTTCTTT CASIRTGRSVTEAFF
TRBJ2-3 TRBD1 TRBV3-1/TRBV3-2 - TGTGCCAGCAGCCTCCGGACAGGGGGCACAGATACGCAGTATTTT CASSLRTGGTDTQYF
TRBJ1-3 - TRBV6-6 - TGTGCCAGCAGCAGACAGGCGAGCTCTGGAAACACCATATATTTT CASSRQASSGNTIYF
TRBJ1-4 TRBD1 TRBV5-1 - TGCGCCAGCAGCCCCGGGACAGCAACTAATGAAAAACTGTTTTTT CASSPGTATNEKLFF
TRBJ2-3 - TRBV5-1 few TGCGCCAGCAGCGGTGCAGGGCTCCAGGTAGATACGCAGTATTTT CASSGAGLQVDTQYF
TRBJ1-3 TRBD1 TRBV7-8 few TGTGCCAGCTCGGGACAGGGAGCTGGAAACACCATATATTTT CASSGQGAGNTIYF
TRBJ2-3 - TRBV6-1 - TGTGCCAGCAGTGAAGACATTCATACGCAGTATTTT CASSEDIHTQYF
TRBJ2-7 TRBD2 TRBV28 - TGTGCCAGCAGTTTATTGGGCGGGAGGGGATTAGGCGAGCAGTACTTC CASSLLGGRGLGEQYF
TRBJ2-7 TRBD1 TRBV5-1 once TGCGCCAGCAGCTACGGGGACAGCTCCTACGAGCAGTACTTC CASSYGDSSYEQYF
TRBJ1-5 - TRBV19 few TGTGCCAGTAGTAAGAGGAGGGAGGGCCAGCCCCAGCATTTT CASSKRREGQPQHF
TRBJ2-2 TRBD2 TRBV5-4 - TGTGCCAGCAGCTTCGGGACTAGCGATCCCGGGGAGCTGTTTTTT CASSFGTSDPGELFF
TRBJ2-2 - TRBV5-1 - TGCGCCAGCAGCTCCTCGGGTGGGAGAGTTGGGGAGCTGTTTTTT CASSSSGGRVGELFF
TRBJ2-1 TRBD2 TRBV6-2/TRBV6-3 - TGTGCCAGCAGTTACTCGAGACCCAGCGGGGCTAACAATGAGCAGTTCTTC CASSYSRPSGANNEQFF
TRBJ2-3 - TRBV19 - TGTGCCAGGAACAGGGCGGCAGATACGCAGTATTTT CARNRAADTQYF
TRBJ2-5 TRBD2 TRBV9 - TGTGCCAGCAGCGTAGCCAGCGGGAGTTGGGAGACCCAGTACTTC CASSVASGSWETQYF
TRBJ2-7 TRBD2 TRBV3-1/TRBV3-2 - TGTGCCAGCAGCCACCCCCATGGGACTAGCGGGTTCTACGAGCAGTACTTC CASSHPHGTSGFYEQYF
TRBJ1-2 - TRBV3-1/TRBV3-2 - TGTGCCAGCAGCCAAGGTACAGATGGTGGCTACACCTTC CASSQGTDGGYTF
TRBJ2-7 TRBD2 TRBV5-4 - TGTGCCAGCAGCCCCGGCCTAGCGGGAGCCTACGAGCAGTACTTC CASSPGLAGAYEQYF
TRBJ2-3 - TRBV28 - TGTGCCAGCAGTTTACCTGGGGGGTACTCGCAGTATTTT CASSLPGGYSQYF
TRBJ1-1 - TRBV18 once TGTGCCAGCTCAGCGGGACGGAACACTGAAGCTTTCTTT CASSAGRNTEAFF
TRBJ1-1 - TRBV4-1 - TGCGCCAGCAGCCAAGATCCCCCGGTCCGGAGAATGAACACTGAAGCTTTCTTT CASSQDPPVRRMNTEAFF
TRBJ2-7 TRBD2 TRBV7-9 - TGTGCCAGCAGCACGCCCGGGACTAGCGGGAGGGAAAGCCTCTACGAGCAGTACTTC CASSTPGTSGRESLYEQYF
TRBJ2-7 TRBD2 TRBV5-1 - TGCGCCAGCAGCCTGACTAGCGGGATCTCCTACGAGCAGTACTTC CASSLTSGISYEQYF
TRBJ1-4 - TRBV2 - TGTGCCAGCGGGGGTAGGGGGACGATTAATGAAAAACTGTTTTTT CASGGRGTINEKLFF
TRBJ2-1 TRBD2 TRBV19 - TGTGCCAGTAGTCAACTAGCGGGAGGCAGGCATGAGCAGTTCTTC CASSQLAGGRHEQFF
TRBJ2-3 TRBD2 TRBV5-1 - TGCGCCAGCAGCTGGACTAGCGGGATAAGTACAGATACGCAGTATTTT CASSWTSGISTDTQYF
TRBJ1-5 - TRBV6-1 - TGTGCCAGCAGTAAAGACAGCGGTCTAAGCAATCAGCCCCAGCATTTT CASSKDSGLSNQPQHF
TRBJ1-3 - TRBV7-8 - TGTGCCAGCAGCTTGGACGGGAACTCTGGAAACACCATATATTTT CASSLDGNSGNTIYF
TRBJ2-6 - TRBV28 - TGTGCCAGCAGTTACAGTACAAACAGGGCTGGGGCCAACGTCCTGACTTTC CASSYSTNRAGANVLTF
TRBJ1-1 - TRBV10-3 - TGTGCCTCCAGCTCGACAGAGAACACTGAAGCTTTCTTT CASSSTENTEAFF
TRBJ2-7 TRBD1 TRBV30 - TGTGCCTGGAGCTCCGGACAGGGCCCCTACGAGCAGTACTTC CAWSSGQGPYEQYF
TRBJ1-5 - TRBV12-3/TRBV12-4 - TGTGCCAGCAGCCCGTCCGCTACCCAGGACAAACATTTT CASSPSATQDKHF
TRBJ2-1 TRBD2 TRBV7-3 - TGTGCCAGCAGCTCCCGCTTAGCGGGATACAATGAGCAGTTCTTC CASSSRLAGYNEQFF
TRBJ2-5 - TRBV6-5 - TGTGCCAGCGTTAGGAGGCCAGGGGATCAAGAGACCCAGTACTTC CASVRRPGDQETQYF
TRBJ1-5 - TRBV5-6 once TGTGCCAGCAGCTCCAGGCCCAATCAGCCCCAGCATTTT CASSSRPNQPQHF
TRBJ2-3 TRBD1 TRBV5-1 - TGCGCCAGCAGCTTGCCCGGGACAGCTAGCACAGATACGCAGTATTTT CASSLPGTASTDTQYF
TRBJ1-2 - TRBV3-1/TRBV3-2 - TGTGCCAGCAGCCAAGAAAGGGGTGCAGGCGGCTACACCTTC CASSQERGAGGYTF
TRBJ1-1 - TRBV6-5 - TGTGCCAGCAGTTACTCCCGGGGTCACACTGAAGCTTTCTTT CASSYSRGHTEAFF
TRBJ2-5 TRBD2 TRBV29-1 - TGCAGCGCTGGACTAGCGGGAGAGACCCAGTACTTC CSAGLAGETQYF
TRBJ2-7 TRBD1 TRBV6-6 - TGTGCCAGCAGTGGTACAGGGGGGACTCCCCACGAGCAGTACTTC CASSGTGGTPHEQYF
TRBJ1-6 - TRBV11-2 - TGTGCCAGCAGCTTAGCCTTATCCCGCACGGGTTCACCCCTCCACTTT CASSLALSRTGSPLHF
TRBJ1-4 - TRBV30 - TGTGCCTGGAGTAAAGCAACGGGTGAAAAACTGTTTTTT CAWSKATGEKLFF